A selection of T cell receptor beta chains follows, all from one sample in a study of blood T cell repertoires in COVID-19. Some clones are missing from TCRdb's copy, which holds only in-frame ones; the method was immunoSEQ multiplex PCR. The sample shows 200,000 to 250,000 clones, approximately 85% of them seen only once. Sequencing was performed on peripheral blood. The receptors were gathered from a woman in her 70s with COVID-19, enrolled during active disease. The CDR3 runs from the conserved cysteine through the conserved F or W. The D gene is left open where the match is weak.

v_gene: TRBV11-2
j_gene: TRBJ2-3
d_gene: -
CDR3aa: CASSLEVGARDTQYF
CDR3nt: TGTGCCAGCAGCTTAGAGGTGGGGGCCCGGGATACGCAGTATTTT

v_gene: TRBV6-2/TRBV6-3
j_gene: TRBJ1-2
d_gene: TRBD1
CDR3aa: CASSYSGQPYGYTF
CDR3nt: TGTGCCAGCAGTTACTCGGGACAGCCCTATGGCTACACCTTC

v_gene: TRBV19
j_gene: TRBJ1-5
d_gene: TRBD1
CDR3aa: CASSTGNRAGGLEPQHF
CDR3nt: TGTGCCAGTAGTACCGGCAACCGGGCAGGGGGCCTCGAGCCCCAGCATTTT

v_gene: TRBV28
j_gene: TRBJ2-7
d_gene: -
CDR3aa: CASTSSDPTGRYF
CDR3nt: TGTGCCAGCACTTCCTCGGACCCCACAGGACGGTACTTC

v_gene: TRBV29-1
j_gene: TRBJ1-1
d_gene: TRBD1
CDR3aa: CSVEGGQGTNRMNTEAFF
CDR3nt: TGCAGCGTTGAAGGGGGACAGGGGACGAATCGCATGAACACTGAAGCTTTCTTT

v_gene: TRBV5-1
j_gene: TRBJ1-4
d_gene: -
CDR3aa: CASRGGTNEKLFF
CDR3nt: TGCGCCAGCAGGGGGGGAACTAATGAAAAACTGTTTTTT

v_gene: TRBV7-8
j_gene: TRBJ1-4
d_gene: -
CDR3aa: CASSVRGITAEKLFF
CDR3nt: TGTGCCAGCAGCGTTAGAGGCATTACGGCGGAAAAACTGTTTTTT

v_gene: TRBV11-2
j_gene: TRBJ2-3
d_gene: TRBD2
CDR3aa: CASSLAGTSGSTDTQYF
CDR3nt: TGTGCCAGCAGCTTAGCCGGGACTAGCGGGAGCACAGATACGCAGTATTTT

v_gene: TRBV7-9
j_gene: TRBJ1-2
d_gene: -
CDR3aa: CASSRRDYGYTF
CDR3nt: TGTGCCAGCAGCCGTAGAGACTATGGCTACACCTTC

v_gene: TRBV9
j_gene: TRBJ1-2
d_gene: -
CDR3aa: CASSLTGPGGYTF
CDR3nt: TGTGCCAGCAGTCTCACAGGCCCTGGAGGCTACACCTTC